Here is one T cell receptor (beta chain) with its context. What it recognizes is unknown. PCR amplification relied on 60 Vbeta primers (plus 13 Jbeta primers). This table comes from immunoSEQ multiplex PCR, and its TCRdb copy is limited to in-frame clones, with some not included. The data contain 150,000 to 200,000 clones, approximately 82% of them singletons. The data are from a study of cytomegalovirus exposure and HLA in healthy donors. The germline V gene encodes CDR1 MDHEN and CDR2 SYDVKM. The CDR3 loop spans 14 amino acids. After removal of 7 bases from V and 6 bases from J, the junction contained 11 bases not matched to a gene. Broader study findings: Later, TCR association rates were found to vary by HLA locus, highest for DRB1 and lowest for HLA-C.

At collection, donors were nominally healthy, but unrecorded immune exposures were probable. The rearrangement links TRBV28 to TRBJ1-2; 7 positions agree with TRBD1. This sequence was found in a woman aged 35 to 49 in good health and CMV-seropositive. Sequenced sample: PBMCs. The CDR3 bases are TGTGCCAGCATCCGGGAGGGGGCGAGGGATGGCTACACCTTC. It encodes CASIREGARDGYTF.